This T cell receptor (beta chain) was recovered during a study of cytomegalovirus exposure and HLA in healthy donors. The CDR3 is made up of 15 amino acids. Per the germline V gene, CDR1 is KGHSH and CDR2 is LQKENI. The germline V and J ends were trimmed by 2 bases and 0 bases, with 8 bases remaining between them. This clone was detected only a few times. Its target is not known. Points from the study as a whole: Overall, 164 TCR beta chains were annotated as cytomegalovirus-associated.

60 Vbeta and 13 Jbeta primers were used in PCR. The table came from immunoSEQ multiplex PCR; TCRdb's copy has only in-frame clones and leaves some out. The repertoire has some 140,000 clones, around 63% of them found once; the top ten carry approximately 1.6%. The sequence came from a human donor in good health. The sequencing input was PBMCs. The chain couples TRBV18 to TRBJ1-3; the D gene is possibly TRBD1 (6 bases). The CDR3 nucleotides read TGTGCCAGCTCACCAGGGACAATCTCTGGAAACACCATATATTTT. This sequence encodes CASSPGTISGNTIYF. Drawing the rest from reference TRBV18 and TRBJ1-3, the complete variable domain is NAGVMQNPRHLVRRRGQEARLRCSPMKGHSHVYWYRQLPEEGLKFMVYLQKENIIDESGMPKERFSAEFPKEGPSILRIQQVVRGDSAAYFCASSPGTISGNTIYFGEGSWLTVV.